This T cell receptor beta chain came from a study of blood T cell repertoires in COVID-19. Across the whole study: COVID-19 samples from acute and convalescent phases originated in the United States, Italy and Spain. Nucleic acid was either cDNA or gDNA, and it came from T cells, B-cell-depleted T cells, or PBMCs.

Per the authors' pipeline: Amplification with reference gene primers provided the estimates of nucleated cell counts. Produced via immunoSEQ multiplex PCR; TCRdb's table is partial and in-frame only. The V and J calls and clone size were taken over from that table, and D and trimming were inferred from the DNA. Of 55,000 to 75,000 clones detected, roughly 89% appear once; the ten largest clones hold 7% to 9.5%. The length of the CDR3 is 13 residues. Germline values: CDR1 SQVTM, CDR2 ANQGSEA. V lost 7 bases, J lost 3 bases, and 13 bases lay in between. This rearrangement joins TRBV29-1 to TRBJ1-5; the D gene is possibly TRBD1 (6 bases). Material for sequencing was peripheral blood. The clonotype comes from a human donor in a cohort sampled during active COVID-19. The CDR3 loop reads CSAGQGYNQPQHF. In DNA, the CDR3 is TGCAGCGCCGGGCAGGGGTACAATCAGCCCCAGCATTTT.